This TCR beta chain was sequenced for a study of shared clonotypes between healthy human individuals. J gave up 2 bases and V 6 bases, and 5 bases lay outside the gene matches. The CDR3 has 14 residues. Germline CDR1 is KGHSH and CDR2 is LQKENI. Some clones are missing from TCRdb's copy, which holds only in-frame ones; the method was immunoSEQ multiplex PCR. The sample lists about 2,500,000 clones, roughly 92% occurring once. The TCR sequence derives from a man between 18 and 29 years old in good health. This chain connects TRBV18 to TRBJ2-7, with 9 bases matching TRBD2. Sequencing used naive CD4+ T cells sorted from blood. Noted subset: CD45RA+ positively selected. The CDR3: CASSSGTSTYEQYF. The CDR3 DNA reads TGTGCCAGCTCCTCCGGGACTAGCACCTACGAGCAGTACTTC. Full variable domain (missing parts from reference TRBV18 and TRBJ2-7): NAGVMQNPRHLVRRRGQEARLRCSPMKGHSHVYWYRQLPEEGLKFMVYLQKENIIDESGMPKERFSAEFPKEGPSILRIQQVVRGDSAAYFCASSSGTSTYEQYFGPGTRLTVT.